These T cell receptor beta chains were read from a single sample in a study of cytomegalovirus exposure and HLA in healthy donors. Repertoires were generated with immunoSEQ multiplex PCR, while TCRdb's copy carries only in-frame clones and drops some. The sample lists 160,000 or so clones, about nine tenths seen once, with 2% to 3% in the top ten. The sequenced sample consisted of PBMCs. These receptors originate from a man in his late teens or twenties in good health and CMV-seropositive. Both conserved end residues are trimmed from each CDR3.

TRBV5-5	TRBJ1-4	ASSIDRAQLF
TRBV6-5	TRBJ2-4	ASSSYLAGENIQY
TRBV14	TRBJ1-5	ASSLGSQPQH
TRBV7-9	TRBJ2-1	ASSFSGTGVRNEQF
TRBV7-2	TRBJ2-1	ASSSVLARGVEQF
TRBV7-2	TRBJ1-4	ASSLAPQTGQILRGEKLF
TRBV6-1	TRBJ1-5	ASSGTGGYQPQH
TRBV7-8	TRBJ1-1	ASSLVTGLAYEAF
TRBV19	TRBJ2-1	ASSIQVTSGNEQF
TRBV5-1	TRBJ1-2	ASSPDRDGYT
TRBV5-6	TRBJ2-2	ASSLGRGGELF
TRBV19	TRBJ1-4	ATREGQGLNEKLF
TRBV5-1	TRBJ2-1	ASSLRDFSGSEQF
TRBV19	TRBJ2-1	ASRRGLAGERQF
TRBV2	TRBJ1-2	ASTQAGAGDLSSYGYT
TRBV5-4	TRBJ1-1	ASSSQANTEAF
TRBV5-4	TRBJ1-2	ASRQKGQSYGYT